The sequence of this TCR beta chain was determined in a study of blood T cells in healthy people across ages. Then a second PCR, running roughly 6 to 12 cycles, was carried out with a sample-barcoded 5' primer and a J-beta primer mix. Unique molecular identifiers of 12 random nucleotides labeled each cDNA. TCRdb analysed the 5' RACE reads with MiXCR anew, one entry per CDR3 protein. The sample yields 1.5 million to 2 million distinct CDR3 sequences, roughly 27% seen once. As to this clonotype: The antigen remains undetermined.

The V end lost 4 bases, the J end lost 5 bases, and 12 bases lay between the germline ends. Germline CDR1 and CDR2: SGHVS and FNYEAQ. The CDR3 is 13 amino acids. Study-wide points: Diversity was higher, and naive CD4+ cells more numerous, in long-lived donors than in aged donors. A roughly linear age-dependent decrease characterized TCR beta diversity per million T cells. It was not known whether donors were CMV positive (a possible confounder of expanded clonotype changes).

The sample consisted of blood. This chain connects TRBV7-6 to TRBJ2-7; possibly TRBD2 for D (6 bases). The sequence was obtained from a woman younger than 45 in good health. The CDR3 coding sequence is TGTGCCAGCAGCTCAGTGGAGGGGAACGAGCAGTACTTC. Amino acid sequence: CASSSVEGNEQYF.